This T cell receptor beta chain was identified in a study of T cells in narcolepsy. Study-wide results and limits: In some patient and control memory CD4+ samples, autoreactive clones were absent. Autoreactive clonotypes reportedly recurred in blood of same and different patients, not controls. Comparing one patient's CSF and blood CD4+ clonotypes highlighted HCRT- and TRIB2-specific autoreactive clonotypes.

Measured with immunoSEQ multiplex PCR; TCRdb has only the in-frame clones, and not every one. The sample contains fewer than 40,000 clones, around 79% of which appear only once. Points on this clone: What it binds is not known. Other nucleotide sequences from this sample produce the same CDR3.

The ends were cut back, 0 bases at V and 4 bases at J, with 8 bases in the middle. The CDR3 runs to 14 residues. Germline CDR1 SGDLS, CDR2 YYNGEE. The V call is TRBV9, the J call TRBJ2-1, with unresolved D. The clonotype comes from a human donor with narcolepsy. The sample was CD45RA- memory CD4+ T cells from PBMCs. CDR3 DNA: TGTGCCAGCAGCGTAGGGTCCAGATACAATGAGCAGTTCTTC. Protein sequence: CASSVGSRYNEQFF.